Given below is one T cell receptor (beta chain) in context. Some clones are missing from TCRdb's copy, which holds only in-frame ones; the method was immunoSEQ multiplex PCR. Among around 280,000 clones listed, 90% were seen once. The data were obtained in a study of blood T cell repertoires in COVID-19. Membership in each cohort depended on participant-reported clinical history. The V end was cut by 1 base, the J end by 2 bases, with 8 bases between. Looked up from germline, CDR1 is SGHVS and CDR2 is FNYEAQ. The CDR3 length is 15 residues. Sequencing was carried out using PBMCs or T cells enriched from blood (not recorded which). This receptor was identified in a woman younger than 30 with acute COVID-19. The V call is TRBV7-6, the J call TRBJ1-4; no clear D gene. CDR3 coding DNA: TGTGCCAGCAGCTTAGGGGCGGGGACTAATGAAAAACTGTTTTTT. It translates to CASSLGAGTNEKLFF. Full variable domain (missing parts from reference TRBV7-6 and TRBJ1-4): GAGVSQSPRYKVTKRGQDVALRCDPISGHVSLYWYRQALGQGPEFLTYFNYEAQQDKSGLPNDRFSAERPEGSISTLTIQRTEQRDSAMYRCASSLGAGTNEKLFFGSGTQLSVL.